Many counts were recorded for the clone carrying this TCR beta chain. Antigen: not known. This specimen belongs to a study of CD8 T cells in ankylosing spondylitis. Quantitative barcoded 5'-RACE was used to prepare TCR beta libraries. MiXCR, applied by TCRdb to the 5' RACE reads, yields one record per CDR3 protein. The sample consists of some 220,000 distinct CDR3 sequences, 7% to 10% of them appearing once. Study-level results: Significantly higher representation of disease-linked clones was reported for matched ankylosing spondylitis synovial fluid.

Germline CDR1 MNHEY, CDR2 SVGEGT. CDR3 length: 15 residues. Unmatched junction bases numbered 6, after V lost 4 bases and J lost 6 bases. Sequencing used blood, either unsorted or a sorted T cell fraction (not recorded which). The gene calls are TRBV6-2 or TRBV6-3 and TRBJ2-3; TRBD2 matches 11 bases. The receptor's source is a female donor with ankylosing spondylitis or in good health (not recorded which). The CDR3 DNA is TGTGCCAGCAGTTTAGCGGGAGGGCCGGGGGATACGCAGTATTTT. Protein product: CASSLAGGPGDTQYF.